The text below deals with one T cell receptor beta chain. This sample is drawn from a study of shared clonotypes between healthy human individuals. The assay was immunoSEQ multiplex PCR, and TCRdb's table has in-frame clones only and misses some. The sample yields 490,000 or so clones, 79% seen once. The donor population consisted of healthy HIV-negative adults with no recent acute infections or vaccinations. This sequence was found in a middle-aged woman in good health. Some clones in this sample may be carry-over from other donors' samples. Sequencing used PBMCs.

The DNA of the CDR3 is TGCGCCAGCAGCCTGGACACAAGAGCTAACTATGGCTACACCTTC. It codes for CASSLDTRANYGYTF. The J gene is TRBJ1-2, the V gene TRBV5-1; TRBD1 might be the D (5 bases). The V gene's germline CDR1 is SGHRS and CDR2 YFSETQ. Deletions cut 4 bases from V and 0 bases from J, with 13 bases between. The CDR3 runs 15 residues.